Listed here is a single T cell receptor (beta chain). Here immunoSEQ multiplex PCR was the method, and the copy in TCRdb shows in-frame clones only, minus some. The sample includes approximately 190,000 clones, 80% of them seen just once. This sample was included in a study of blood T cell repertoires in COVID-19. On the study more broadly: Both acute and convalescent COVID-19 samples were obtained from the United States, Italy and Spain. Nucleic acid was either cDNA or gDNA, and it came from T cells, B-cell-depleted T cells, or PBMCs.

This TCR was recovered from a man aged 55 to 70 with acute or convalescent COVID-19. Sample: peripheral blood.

The CDR3 loop reads CAFTGTGSYGYTF. CDR3 DNA: TGTGCCTTCACGGGAACAGGGAGCTATGGCTACACCTTC. The V gene is TRBV3-1 (or the pseudogene TRBV3-2), the J gene TRBJ1-2, with a tentative D call TRBD1 (6 bases). From germline, CDR1 is LGHDT and CDR2 YNNKEL (reference sequence). The CDR3 runs to 13 residues. V lost 11 bases and J lost 4, with 17 bases in between.